The 30 T cell receptor beta chains below were found in one sample sequenced in a study of neoadjuvant anti-PD-1 for oral cavity cancer. Sequenced by immunoSEQ multiplex PCR; TCRdb stores in-frame clones only, minus some. The repertoire holds around 30,000 clones, with around nine tenths as singletons. This specimen was PBMCs, taken before nivolumab (anti-PD-1) treatment. These receptors all come from a person between 40 and 79 years old with oral cavity squamous cell carcinoma.

This chain connects TRBV11-2 to TRBJ1-2; D gene ambiguous. V was clipped by 6 bases and J by 7 bases, with 12 bases between them. Germline values: CDR1 SGHAT, CDR2 FQNNGV. CDR3 length: 12 residues. CDR3 protein: CASSPGEFGYTF. Written as DNA, the CDR3 is TGTGCCAGCAGTCCCGGGGAATTTGGCTACACCTTC.

The CDR3 sequence: CASSDRDRPTEAFF. The DNA for the CDR3 is TGTGCCAGCAGTGACCGCGACAGGCCCACTGAAGCTTTCTTT. This chain joins TRBV6-4 and TRBJ1-1; maybe TRBD1 (6 bases). Germline V CDR1 and CDR2: MRHNA, SNTAGT. V lost 2 bases and J 4 bases, leaving 11 bases between the germline ends. This CDR3 is 14 amino acids long.

The chain recombines TRBV2 with TRBJ2-7; 8 bases are shared with TRBD1. This CDR3 is 14 amino acids long. Germline CDR1 is SNHLY and CDR2 is FYNNEI. Trimming at V came to 7 bases and at J to 3 bases, leaving 8 bases not matched to a gene. The chain's CDR3 is CASNPRGTGYEQYF. The CDR3 DNA reads TGTGCCAGCAACCCGAGGGGGACAGGCTACGAGCAGTACTTC. Combining the CDR3 with reference TRBV2 and TRBJ2-7 gives the whole variable domain EPEVTQTPSHQVTQMGQEVILRCVPISNHLYFYWYRQILGQKVEFLVSFYNNEISEKSEIFDDQFSVERPDGSNFTLKIRSTKLEDSAMYFCASNPRGTGYEQYFGPGTRLTVT.

This clone was found once. The chain is built from TRBV7-9 and TRBJ1-1, with a weak D call TRBD1 (5 bases). Trimming left V 1 base short and J 8 bases short, with 8 bases between. This CDR3 spans 12 amino acids. CDR1 is SEHNR and CDR2 is FQNEAQ in the germline V gene (reference sequence). The CDR3 DNA is TGTGCCAGCAGCTTAGTCTGGGGGGAAGCTTTCTTT. This gives the protein CASSLVWGEAFF.

With regard to this clone: At one of its ends the junction is not consistent with the germline gene, which may arise from a read error. The rearrangement uses TRBV25-1 and TRBJ1-6; unclear D gene. Per the germline V gene, CDR1 is MGHDK and CDR2 is SYGVNS. The CDR3 spans 14 residues. CDR3 protein: CASSEGRNKSPLHF. CDR3 DNA sequence: TGTGCCAGCAGTGAAGGCAGAAATAAGTCACCCCTCCACTTT.

This chain joins TRBV7-3 and TRBJ2-1; 8 bases agree with TRBD1. CDR1 is SGHTA, CDR2 FQGTGA, per germline. CDR3 length: 14 amino acids. The trim removed 5 bases at V and 8 bases at J, leaving 8 bases unmatched. The CDR3 DNA reads TGTGCCAGCAGCCGCTCAGGACAGGGATATGAGCAGTTCTTC. Protein product: CASSRSGQGYEQFF.

The V gene is TRBV9, the J gene TRBJ2-1; 7 positions match TRBD1. V dropped 4 bases and J dropped 3; count of bases not matched to a gene: 10. The CDR3 loop spans 16 amino acids. Germline V gene sequence: CDR1 SGDLS, CDR2 YYNGEE. The CDR3 DNA sequence: TGTGCCAGCAGCCTAGGGACAGCGAGCTTCTACAATGAGCAGTTCTTC. It specifies CASSLGTASFYNEQFF.

The chain couples TRBV7-8 to TRBJ2-7; D possibly matches TRBD1 or TRBD2 (5 bases each). The CDR3 is 16 amino acids. V was shortened by 11 bases and J by 2 bases, with 25 bases between the two germline ends. Looked up from germline, CDR1 is SGHVS and CDR2 is FQNEAQ. Here the CDR3 DNA reads TGTGCCGCAACCACCGGAACCGCTGGGGGAACCTACGAGCAGTACTTC. Its protein is CAATTGTAGGTYEQYF.

The chain has TRBV6-1 and TRBJ2-1, with 13 bases matching TRBD2. Germline V gene data show CDR1 as MNHNS and CDR2 as SASEGT. The junction had 6 bases not matched to a gene; V was cut back by 4 bases and J by 6 bases. The CDR3 has 16 amino acids. CDR3 amino acids: CASSGGLAGAFNEQFF. CDR3 coding DNA: TGTGCCAGCAGTGGAGGACTAGCGGGGGCCTTCAATGAGCAGTTCTTC.

This clone is judged medium-sized. The chain is built from TRBV15 and TRBJ1-4; D might be TRBD1 (6 bases). Germline CDR1 reads LNHNV; CDR2 reads YYDKDF (reference sequence). V dropped 3 bases and J dropped 5 bases, with 10 bases sitting between them. CDR3 size: 14 residues. The CDR3 DNA sequence: TGTGCCACCAGCAGGGGACAAGAGAATGAAAAACTGTTTTTT. Amino acids: CATSRGQENEKLFF.

The V gene is TRBV6-5, the J gene TRBJ1-6; weak D call: TRBD1 (5 bases). The V end was cut by 6 bases, the J end by 9 bases, with 18 bases between. CDR3 length: 15 residues. Germline CDR1 MNHEY, CDR2 SVGAGI. The CDR3 sequence is CASSLLREGSSPLHF. CDR3 coding DNA: TGTGCCAGCAGCCTCCTCAGGGAGGGAAGTTCACCCCTCCACTTT.

The chain employs TRBV5-1 and TRBJ2-2; D unclear. Germline V gene data show CDR1 as SGHRS and CDR2 as YFSETQ. The CDR3 runs to 16 residues. V lost 0 bases and J lost 3, with 12 bases in between. In nucleotides, the CDR3 is TGCGCCAGCAGCTTGGCCCCCGGACGGGACACCGGGGAGCTGTTTTTT. It encodes CASSLAPGRDTGELFF.

The chain has TRBV5-8 and TRBJ2-7; the match to TRBD1 covers 8 bases. Germline CDR1 is SGHTS and CDR2 is YDEGEE. The V gene end was trimmed by 4 bases and the J gene end by 9 bases; junction bases not matched to a gene: 12. The CDR3 consists of 14 residues. The CDR3 region has the DNA TGTGCCAGCAGCCCCCCAGGGGGCCCGGGTAGGCAGTACTTC. Translated, it gives CASSPPGGPGRQYF. The full variable domain, in which reference TRBV5-8 and TRBJ2-7 provide the parts outside the CDR3, is EAGVTQSPTHLIKTRGQQATLRCSPISGHTSVYWYQQALGLGLQFLLWYDEGEERNRGNFPPRFSGRQFPNYSSELNVNALELEDSALYLCASSPPGGPGRQYFGPGTRLTVT.

The count of this clone is one. The chain joins TRBV14 to TRBJ1-2; D not resolved. Germline assignment: CDR1 SGHDN and CDR2 FVKESK. This CDR3 spans 14 amino acids. Between the trimmed V and J ends, which lost 1 base and 3 bases, there was a span of 9 bases. The CDR3 coding sequence is TGTGCCAGCAGCCAAGGTTCCGGTTACTATGGCTACACCTTC. It specifies CASSQGSGYYGYTF.

This clone was recorded only once. The genes are TRBV5-6 and TRBJ1-4; 9 bases are a match to TRBD1. This CDR3 is built from 14 residues. Germline V gives CDR1 SGHDT, CDR2 YYEEEE. Trimming removed 2 bases from V and 8 bases from J; junction bases left unmatched: 4. CDR3 region: CASSFGQGREKLFF. The CDR3 coding sequence is TGTGCCAGCAGCTTTGGACAGGGGAGGGAAAAACTGTTTTTT.

V gene TRBV2 combines with J gene TRBJ1-1, with TRBD1 as a possible D gene (6 bases). Trimming pared 4 bases from V and 7 bases from J, leaving 10 bases between. The CDR3 totals 12 residues. Germline loops: CDR1 SNHLY, CDR2 FYNNEI. The CDR3 here is CASSVTGFEAFF. In nucleotides, the CDR3 is TGTGCCAGCAGTGTAACAGGGTTTGAAGCTTTCTTT.

This clone came up once. CDR3 DNA sequence: TGTGCCAGCAGCCCTTGGGAGGGAACGAACACCGGGGAGCTGTTTTTT. This translates into CASSPWEGTNTGELFF. V usage is TRBV11-2 and J usage is TRBJ2-2, with TRBD2 matching 7 bases. This CDR3 comprises 16 residues. J gave up 0 bases and V 5 bases, and 6 bases lay outside the gene matches. CDR1 and CDR2 from the germline V gene are SGHAT and FQNNGV.

The rearrangement uses TRBV5-1 and TRBJ1-1; D is possibly TRBD1 (5 bases). The V end was cut by 5 bases, the J end by 0 bases, with 11 bases between. CDR1 is SGHRS, CDR2 YFSETQ, per germline. The CDR3 consists of 14 residues. The DNA for the CDR3 is TGCGCCAGCAGGGGGCAGGTCATGAACACTGAAGCTTTCTTT. It encodes CASRGQVMNTEAFF.

The table lists this clone with a few counts. The rearrangement links TRBV10-3 to TRBJ1-6; D not certain. V dropped 9 bases and J dropped 4 bases, with 13 bases sitting between them. Germline CDR1 and CDR2: ENHRY and SYGVKD. The length of the CDR3 is 14 residues. This CDR3 reads CAIQQVMYNSPLHF. CDR3 sequence (DNA): TGTGCCATACAACAAGTCATGTATAATTCACCCCTCCACTTT.

The chain links TRBV18 to TRBJ1-2; a weak D match, TRBD1 (6 bases). V was clipped by 6 bases and J by 6 bases, with 14 bases between them. Per germline, CDR1 KGHSH and CDR2 LQKENI. The CDR3 loop spans 13 amino acids. This CDR3 is CASSGQIMDGYTF. The CDR3 coding sequence is TGTGCCAGCTCCGGACAGATTATGGATGGCTACACCTTC.

The V call is TRBV5-4, the J call TRBJ2-1; the D gene could be TRBD1 or TRBD2 (5 bases each). V lost 0 bases, J lost 6 bases, and 16 bases lay in between. The CDR3 sequence is 16 residues long. Germline CDR1 SGHNT, CDR2 YYREEE (reference sequence). The CDR3 DNA follows: TGTGCCAGCAGCTTGGGTGCCGGGACGGCCGGCAATGAGCAGTTCTTC. It specifies CASSLGAGTAGNEQFF. Using reference TRBV5-4 and TRBJ2-1 for the parts outside the CDR3, the full variable domain is ETGVTQSPTHLIKTRGQQVTLRCSSQSGHNTVSWYQQALGQGPQFIFQYYREEENGRGNFPPRFSGLQFPNYSSELNVNALELDDSALYLCASSLGAGTAGNEQFFGPGTRLTVL.

The rearrangement joins TRBV6-6 to TRBJ1-5; possibly TRBD1 for D (5 bases). The CDR3 length is 14 residues. Per the germline V gene, CDR1 is MNHNY and CDR2 is SVGAGI (reference sequence). Trimming cost V 7 bases and J 6 bases, with 16 bases left between them. As DNA, the CDR3 is TGTGCCAGCATTACGGACAAGGATGGTCAGCCCCAGCATTTT. Amino acids: CASITDKDGQPQHF.

In this sample, this clone turned up once. This chain links TRBV6-5 with TRBJ1-1; the D gene is possibly TRBD1 (6 bases). Deletions cut 0 bases from V and 3 bases from J, with 14 bases between. This CDR3 is 16 amino acids long. Germline CDR1 is MNHEY and CDR2 is SVGAGI. The CDR3 DNA is TGTGCCAGCAGTTACTCGACCGGGACAAGCTACACTGAAGCTTTCTTT. Translating gives CASSYSTGTSYTEAFF.

This clone was seen once. The rearrangement joins TRBV6-6 to TRBJ1-2; D perhaps matches TRBD1 (6 bases). Trimming shortened V by 0 bases and J by 7 bases, and 12 bases separated the two germline ends. This CDR3 region has 14 residues. Germline CDR1 is MNHNY and CDR2 is SVGAGI (reference sequence). The CDR3 region is CASSYSPQGVGYTF. The CDR3 DNA reads TGTGCCAGCAGTTACTCTCCACAGGGCGTTGGCTACACCTTC.

V and J are TRBV5-4 and TRBJ1-1; perhaps TRBD1 as D (6 bases). Trimming removed 3 bases at V and 1 base at J, with 16 bases between. Per the germline V gene, CDR1 is SGHNT and CDR2 is YYREEE (reference sequence). This CDR3 spans 16 amino acids. This chain's CDR3 is CASSYPGTRGNTEAFF. CDR3 nucleotide sequence: TGTGCCAGCAGCTATCCCGGGACAAGGGGGAACACTGAAGCTTTCTTT.

The chain combines TRBV13 with TRBJ2-1; 7 bases are shared with TRBD2. The V and J ends lost 1 base and 3 bases, in that order; junction bases with no gene match: 6. Germline V gives CDR1 PRHDT, CDR2 FYEKMQ (reference sequence). The CDR3 contains 16 residues. The CDR3 spells CASSLAPSSGYNEQFF. CDR3 sequence (DNA): TGTGCCAGCAGCTTAGCACCATCTAGCGGCTACAATGAGCAGTTCTTC.

This clone appeared a single time. V and J are TRBV28 and TRBJ1-6; D perhaps matches TRBD1 (6 bases). This CDR3 comprises 14 residues. CDR1 MDHEN and CDR2 SYDVKM come from the germline V gene. The V end was cut by 6 bases, the J end by 6 bases, with 12 bases between. In nucleotides, the CDR3 is TGTGCCAGCAGGGAGGGGGGCACTAATTCACCCCTCCACTTT. Protein product: CASREGGTNSPLHF.

This chain links TRBV2 with TRBJ2-2; D perhaps matches TRBD1 (6 bases). V gave up 3 bases and J gave up 2 bases, with 16 bases separating them. Germline assignment: CDR1 SNHLY and CDR2 FYNNEI. This CDR3 contains 17 residues. The CDR3 DNA reads as TGTGCCAGCAGTGAGCCTGAGTGGGGACAAAACACCGGGGAGCTGTTTTTT. Its protein is CASSEPEWGQNTGELFF.

This chain connects TRBV7-9 to TRBJ2-1, with 7 bases identical to TRBD1. V trimming: 2 bases; J trimming: 5 bases; junction bases outside the gene matches: 6. The CDR3 spans 15 residues. The germline gives CDR1 SEHNR, CDR2 FQNEAQ (reference sequence). The CDR3 spells CASSLQGVGDNEQFF. Written as DNA, the CDR3 is TGTGCCAGCAGCTTACAGGGGGTTGGTGACAATGAGCAGTTCTTC.

The CDR3 nucleotides are TGTGCCAGCAGCGAAAAAGAGGGGGGGCCCGGAGATACGCAGTATTTT. Its translation: CASSEKEGGPGDTQYF. V gene TRBV9 combines with J gene TRBJ2-3; D may be TRBD2 (7 bases). Germline V CDR1 and CDR2: SGDLS, YYNGEE. The CDR3 is 16 residues long. V shed 3 bases and J shed 5 bases, with 19 bases lying between them.